This T cell receptor beta chain was observed in a study of blood T cells in healthy people across ages. Whole-study context: Capture by template switching was about one barcoded beta molecule per two T cells. Study conclusions and caveats: Researchers said unsorted PBMCs prevented a conclusive naive versus antigen-experienced comparison. Observed TCR beta diversity per million T cells went down as age went up. This fall followed a roughly linear course with age.

Comment on this clonotype: Its antigen is not identified.

The CDR3 runs 12 residues. Germline CDR1 is SQVTM and CDR2 is ANQGSEA. The trim removed 7 bases at V and 0 bases at J, leaving 1 base unmatched. Sample-barcoded 5' priming and a J-beta primer mix drove a second PCR of 7 to 11 cycles. TCRdb reanalysed the 5' RACE reads using MiXCR and keeps one entry per CDR3 protein. The sample shows 540,000 or so distinct CDR3 sequences, 47% of them seen only once. The chain has TRBV29-1 and TRBJ2-3; 7 bases are a match to TRBD2. The receptor's source is a man older than 75 in good health. The sequenced sample was blood. DNA for the CDR3: TGCAGCGGGCGGGAGAGCACAGATACGCAGTATTTT. The encoded protein is CSGRESTDTQYF.